Below are 26 T cell receptor beta chains sequenced from a single sample in a study of T-cell reconstitution after alpha-beta-depleted transplantation in children. Molecular barcoding with unique molecular identifiers was used for the TCRbeta library. One entry per CDR3 protein, called by TCRdb with MiXCR from the PCR reads. The sample includes about 220,000 distinct CDR3 sequences, over 15% of them seen just once. The specimen comprised PBMCs, mostly from graft donor cells, sampled 360 days after TCRalphabeta/CD19-depleted stem cell transplant. The receptor set was obtained from a male patient aged 2-15 years who had a stem cell transplant for acute lymphoblastic leukemia, so the T cells may come from the graft donor.

This clonotype was picked up a small number of times. This rearrangement joins TRBV7-8 to TRBJ1-1; TRBD1 matches at 7 bases. CDR1 is SGHVS, CDR2 FQNEAQ, per germline. The CDR3 length is 14 residues. Trimming removed 5 bases from V and 3 bases from J; junction bases left unmatched: 6. The CDR3 protein is CASSPARGDTEAFF. DNA for the CDR3: TGTGCCAGCAGCCCGGCCAGGGGGGACACTGAAGCTTTCTTT.

This clonotype was counted at least ten times. The J gene is TRBJ1-2, the V gene TRBV10-3; D is perhaps TRBD1 (6 bases). Trimming stripped 7 bases from V and 4 bases from J, with 19 bases between. Germline CDR1 reads ENHRY; CDR2 reads SYGVKD. This CDR3 comprises 15 residues. This CDR3 reads CAIKYSGAHGYGYTF. The DNA of the CDR3 is TGTGCCATCAAGTATTCAGGGGCGCATGGCTATGGCTACACCTTC.

The rearrangement links TRBV5-5 to TRBJ2-7; 7 bases fit TRBD1. Germline V lookup: CDR1 SGHKS, CDR2 YYEKEE (reference sequence). The CDR3 totals 14 residues. Losses at the gene ends were 1 base for V and 7 bases for J; bases not matched to a gene: 8. The CDR3 protein is CASSLRGPVEEQYF. In DNA form, the CDR3 reads TGTGCCAGCAGCTTGAGGGGGCCGGTGGAGGAGCAGTACTTC.

The chain combines TRBV2 with TRBJ2-5; D may be TRBD1 (6 bases). This CDR3 spans 14 amino acids. The ends were cut back, 4 bases at V and 2 bases at J, with 11 bases in the middle. Per the germline V gene, CDR1 is SNHLY and CDR2 is FYNNEI. This CDR3 is CASSVQGTQETQYF. CDR3 bases: TGTGCCAGCAGTGTTCAAGGGACACAAGAGACCCAGTACTTC.

This clonotype has just a few counts. The chain links TRBV7-9 to TRBJ2-2; 8 bases line up with TRBD2. CDR1 and CDR2 (germline): SEHNR, FQNEAQ (reference sequence). V lost 4 bases to trimming and J lost 1 base; unmatched junction nucleotides: 8. The CDR3 length is 17 residues. Written as DNA, the CDR3 is TGTGCCAGCAGCTCCTACAGCGGGGGCCAGAACACCGGGGAGCTGTTTTTT. Encoded protein: CASSSYSGGQNTGELFF.

CDR3 region: CASSQFLRLADRMNTEAFF. The CDR3 DNA sequence: TGTGCCAGCAGCCAATTTCTTCGGTTGGCAGACCGGATGAACACTGAAGCTTTCTTT. The V and J genes are TRBV11-2 and TRBJ1-1, with D uncertain. CDR3 length: 19 residues. Germline V gene sequence: CDR1 SGHAT, CDR2 FQNNGV. The V end was cut by 5 bases, the J end by 0 bases, with 25 bases between.

This clonotype showed up just a few times. The chain links TRBV20-1 to TRBJ1-3, with 7 bases matching TRBD1. Losses at the gene ends were 0 bases for V and 4 bases for J; bases not matched to a gene: 9. The CDR3 contains 16 residues. The germline V gene encodes CDR1 DFQATT and CDR2 SNEGSKA (reference sequence). The CDR3 nucleotides are TGCAGTGCTAGAGATCGTGGACAGGCTACGGGAAACACCATATATTTT. Its protein product is CSARDRGQATGNTIYF.

The rearrangement uses TRBV7-2 and TRBJ2-7, with TRBD2 matching 12 bases. CDR3 length: 15 amino acids. V shed 4 bases and J 6 bases; nucleotides not matched to a gene: 7. Germline CDR1 SGHTA, CDR2 FQGNSA. The CDR3 protein is CASSSLAGGLREQYF. CDR3 coding DNA: TGTGCCAGCAGCTCTCTAGCGGGAGGGCTTCGCGAGCAGTACTTC.

V is TRBV7-2 and J is TRBJ2-7, with TRBD2 as a possible D gene (6 bases). The CDR3 is 16 amino acids. Trimming removed 5 bases at V and 4 bases at J, with 21 bases between. In germline, CDR1 is SGHTA, CDR2 FQGNSA. The CDR3 is CASSQGLTRPSYEQYF. The DNA for the CDR3 is TGTGCCAGCAGCCAAGGTTTGACTAGGCCTAGTTACGAGCAGTACTTC.

V is TRBV24-1 and J is TRBJ2-7; 7 bases are a match to TRBD2. The CDR3 consists of 14 residues. The ends lost 7 bases at V and 5 bases at J; junction bases unmatched: 10. CDR1 and CDR2 (germline): KGHDR, SFDVKD. CDR3 sequence (DNA): TGTGCCACCAGCGAACACGGAACTAGCGACGAGCAGTACTTC. It yields the protein CATSEHGTSDEQYF.

In this sample, this clonotype turned up many times. The gene calls are TRBV20-1 and TRBJ2-1; D uncertain. CDR1 is DFQATT, CDR2 SNEGSKA, per germline (reference sequence). The V and J ends lost 7 bases and 6 bases respectively, with 16 bases between them. The CDR3 spans 13 residues. The CDR3 loop reads CSVENTNLNEQFF. As DNA, the CDR3 is TGCAGTGTCGAAAACACAAACCTCAATGAGCAGTTCTTC.

The genes are TRBV7-2 and TRBJ2-1; D is unclear. CDR1 is SGHTA, CDR2 FQGNSA, per germline. V lost 8 bases, J lost 1 base, and 12 bases lay in between. The CDR3 extends over 14 amino acids. The CDR3 here is CASGLVGSYNEQFF. In DNA, the CDR3 is TGTGCCAGCGGGCTGGTCGGTTCCTACAATGAGCAGTTCTTC.

This clonotype was seen a handful of times. The gene calls are TRBV28 and TRBJ1-2; unclear D gene. Trimming left V 9 bases short and J 3 bases short, with 11 bases between. The CDR3 is 12 residues long. Germline V CDR1 and CDR2: MDHEN, SYDVKM. Here the CDR3 DNA reads TGTGCCAGTACAAGGGAGGACTATGGCTACACCTTC. This gives the protein CASTREDYGYTF.

In its sample, this clonotype was seen a few times. The V and J genes are TRBV20-1 and TRBJ2-7, with 7 bases fitting TRBD1. V was clipped by 0 bases and J by 3 bases; unmatched bases: 8. The CDR3 sequence is 15 residues long. Germline V gene data show CDR1 as DFQATT and CDR2 as SNEGSKA (reference sequence). In nucleotides, the CDR3 is TGCAGTGCTAGAGATGGGAAGGGGGCCGACTACGAGCAGTACTTC. It yields the protein CSARDGKGADYEQYF.

J is TRBJ1-4 and V is TRBV4-3; TRBD1 agrees at 8 bases. V dropped 6 bases and J dropped 2; count of bases not matched to a gene: 2. This CDR3 is built from 14 residues. Germline V lookup: CDR1 LGHNA, CDR2 YSLEER. The CDR3 sequence is CASRRDRTNEKLFF. The CDR3 DNA reads TGCGCCAGCAGGCGGGACAGGACTAATGAAAAACTGTTTTTT.

V and J are TRBV9 and TRBJ2-7, with 8 nucleotides matching TRBD1. The junction had 4 bases not matched to a gene; V was cut back by 2 bases and J by 3 bases. The CDR3 is 14 amino acids. Germline assignment: CDR1 SGDLS and CDR2 YYNGEE. The CDR3 loop reads CASSVGTGYYEQYF. Here the CDR3 DNA reads TGTGCCAGCAGCGTGGGGACAGGATACTACGAGCAGTACTTC. The complete variable domain, with remaining parts taken from reference TRBV9 and TRBJ2-7, reads DSGVTQTPKHLITATGQRVTLRCSPRSGDLSVYWYQQSLDQGLQFLIQYYNGEERAKGNILERFSAQQFPDLHSELNLSSLELGDSALYFCASSVGTGYYEQYFGPGTRLTVT.

The chain links TRBV28 to TRBJ2-5, with TRBD1 identical over 8 bases. Germline V gene data show CDR1 as MDHEN and CDR2 as SYDVKM. This CDR3 is built from 14 residues. V dropped 5 bases and J dropped 4; count of bases not matched to a gene: 6. CDR3 loop: CASSRLDRGETQYF. For the CDR3, the DNA is TGTGCCAGCAGTCGTCTAGACAGGGGAGAGACCCAGTACTTC.

Only a few counts were recorded for this clonotype. This chain connects TRBV7-7 to TRBJ2-1, with 8 nucleotides matching TRBD1. Germline V lookup: CDR1 SSHAT, CDR2 FNYEAQ (reference sequence). After removal of 4 bases from V and 0 bases from J, the junction contained 29 bases not matched to a gene. The CDR3 totals 24 residues. As DNA, the CDR3 is TGTGCCAGCAGCTCGCCGACAGGGGACTTTGCGGGAAATACAGTAGAGAGCTCCTACAATGAGCAGTTCTTC. It codes for CASSSPTGDFAGNTVESSYNEQFF.

The chain employs TRBV7-2 and TRBJ2-7; weak D call: TRBD2 (6 bases). The V and J ends lost 4 bases and 4 bases respectively, with 17 bases between them. Germline-derived CDR1 and CDR2 are SGHTA and FQGNSA. The CDR3 spans 15 residues. The CDR3 sequence: CASSYDTGLLYEQYF. CDR3 DNA: TGTGCCAGCAGCTATGATACGGGACTGCTATACGAGCAGTACTTC.

This clonotype was detected once. DNA of the CDR3: TGCAGTGCTCGGACAGGGGGCGGTAACTATGGCTACACCTTC. Translation gives CSARTGGGNYGYTF. This chain links TRBV20-1 with TRBJ1-2, with 11 bases fitting TRBD1. Germline V gene sequence: CDR1 DFQATT, CDR2 SNEGSKA (reference sequence). The trim removed 5 bases at V and 1 base at J, leaving 3 bases unmatched. The CDR3 loop spans 14 amino acids.

The chain links TRBV7-2 to TRBJ2-7; no clear D. V lost 5 bases and J 1 base, leaving 15 bases between the germline ends. CDR1 is SGHTA and CDR2 is FQGNSA in the germline V gene. The CDR3 extends over 15 amino acids. In DNA form, the CDR3 reads TGTGCCAGCAGCCCTAGAGTCGGCAGTTCCTACGAGCAGTACTTC. Amino acid sequence: CASSPRVGSSYEQYF.

This clonotype was seen a handful of times. The chain carries TRBV7-9 and TRBJ2-3; D is undetermined. Trimming pared 5 bases from V and 0 bases from J, leaving 12 bases between. Germline CDR1 is SEHNR and CDR2 is FQNEAQ (reference sequence). The CDR3 sequence is 15 residues long. CDR3 residues: CASSLSPTSTDTQYF. The CDR3 DNA reads TGTGCCAGCAGCCTTTCCCCGACTAGCACAGATACGCAGTATTTT.

V and J are TRBV4-1 and TRBJ1-4; D remains unclear. Germline V gives CDR1 MGHRA, CDR2 YSYEKL. The CDR3 extends over 15 amino acids. V lost 4 bases, J lost 5 bases, and 14 bases lay in between. CDR3 residues: CASSLSLGANEKLFF. The CDR3 DNA follows: TGCGCCAGCAGCCTCTCGCTGGGTGCGAATGAAAAACTGTTTTTT.

This clonotype was seen just once. The chain couples TRBV5-1 to TRBJ2-5, with D possibly TRBD2 on 6 matching bases. This CDR3 comprises 15 residues. With 0 bases removed from V and 4 bases from J, the gap between germline ends came to 13 bases. From germline, CDR1 is SGHRS and CDR2 YFSETQ. The CDR3 DNA reads as TGCGCCAGCAGCTTGGAATATGGGGGAGGAGAGACCCAGTACTTC. Its translation: CASSLEYGGGETQYF.

The genes are TRBV30 and TRBJ2-1; 9 bases are a match to TRBD1. With 8 bases clipped from V and 8 bases from J, the junction kept 7 bases outside the gene matches. Germline CDR1 reads GTSNPN; CDR2 reads SVGIG (reference sequence). The CDR3 spans 12 residues. The CDR3 DNA follows: TGTGCCACCGGGACAGGGTGGGATGAGCAGTTCTTC. Translating gives CATGTGWDEQFF.

This clonotype was counted ten times or more. The genes are TRBV20-1 and TRBJ2-7; 10 nucleotides agree with TRBD1. Germline V CDR1 and CDR2: DFQATT, SNEGSKA (reference sequence). This CDR3 contains 13 residues. The trim removed 2 bases at V and 6 bases at J, leaving 4 bases unmatched. The CDR3 spells CSARRDRGGEQYF. CDR3 coding DNA: TGCAGTGCTAGAAGGGACAGGGGCGGCGAGCAGTACTTC.